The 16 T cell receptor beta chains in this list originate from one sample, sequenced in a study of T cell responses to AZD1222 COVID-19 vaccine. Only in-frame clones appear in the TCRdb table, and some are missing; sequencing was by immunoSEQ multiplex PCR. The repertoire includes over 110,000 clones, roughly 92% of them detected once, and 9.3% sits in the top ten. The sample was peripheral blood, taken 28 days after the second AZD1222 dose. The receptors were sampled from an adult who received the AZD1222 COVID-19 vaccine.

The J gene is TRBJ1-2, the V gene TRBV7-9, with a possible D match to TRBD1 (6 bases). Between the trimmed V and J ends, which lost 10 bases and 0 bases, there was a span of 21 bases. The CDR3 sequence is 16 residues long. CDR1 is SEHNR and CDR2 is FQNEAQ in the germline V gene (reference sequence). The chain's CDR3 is CATKEQGFRANYGYTF. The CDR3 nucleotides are TGTGCCACCAAAGAACAGGGTTTCCGAGCTAACTATGGCTACACCTTC.

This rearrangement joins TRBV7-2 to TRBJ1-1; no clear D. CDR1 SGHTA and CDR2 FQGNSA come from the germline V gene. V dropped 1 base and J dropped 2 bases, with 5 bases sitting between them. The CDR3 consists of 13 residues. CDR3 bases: TGTGCCAGCAGCTTAGGGATTAACACTGAAGCTTTCTTT. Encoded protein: CASSLGINTEAFF.

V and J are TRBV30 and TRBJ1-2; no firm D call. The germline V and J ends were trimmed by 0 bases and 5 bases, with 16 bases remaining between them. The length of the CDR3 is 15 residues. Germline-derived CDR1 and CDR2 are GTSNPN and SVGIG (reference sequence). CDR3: CAWSVRWVGVYGYTF. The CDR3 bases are TGTGCCTGGAGTGTACGGTGGGTTGGGGTATATGGCTACACCTTC.

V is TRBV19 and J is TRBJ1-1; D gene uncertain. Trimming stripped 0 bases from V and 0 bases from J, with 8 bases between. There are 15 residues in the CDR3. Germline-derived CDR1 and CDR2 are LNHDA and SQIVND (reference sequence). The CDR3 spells CASSIDLSVNTEAFF. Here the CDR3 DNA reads TGTGCCAGTAGTATAGATCTATCGGTGAACACTGAAGCTTTCTTT.

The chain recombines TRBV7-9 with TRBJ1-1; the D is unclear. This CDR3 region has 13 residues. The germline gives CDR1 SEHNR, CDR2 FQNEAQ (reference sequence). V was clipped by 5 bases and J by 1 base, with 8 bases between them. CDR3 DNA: TGTGCCAGCAGCCCCGGTCCGAACACTGAAGCTTTCTTT. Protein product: CASSPGPNTEAFF.

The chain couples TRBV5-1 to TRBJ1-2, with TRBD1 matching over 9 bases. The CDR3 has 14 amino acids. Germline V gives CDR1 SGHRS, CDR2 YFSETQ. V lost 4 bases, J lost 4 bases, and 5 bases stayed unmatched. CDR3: CASSPRDRAYGYTF. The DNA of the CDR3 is TGCGCCAGCAGCCCGAGGGACAGGGCCTATGGCTACACCTTC.

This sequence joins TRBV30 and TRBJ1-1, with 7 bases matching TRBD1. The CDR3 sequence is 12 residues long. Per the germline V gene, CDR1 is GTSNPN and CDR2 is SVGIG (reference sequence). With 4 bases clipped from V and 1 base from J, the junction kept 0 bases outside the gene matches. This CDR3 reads CAWNRGNTEAFF. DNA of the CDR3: TGTGCCTGGAACAGGGGGAACACTGAAGCTTTCTTT.

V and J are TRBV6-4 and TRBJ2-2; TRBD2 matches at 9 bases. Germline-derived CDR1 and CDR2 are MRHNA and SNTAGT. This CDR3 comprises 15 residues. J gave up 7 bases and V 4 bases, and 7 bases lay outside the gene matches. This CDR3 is CASSVLAGANGELFF. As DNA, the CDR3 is TGTGCCAGCAGTGTCTTAGCGGGAGCAAACGGGGAGCTGTTTTTT.

CDR3 sequence: CASSLEVGGYTF. Here the CDR3 DNA reads TGTGCCAGCAGCCTGGAGGTCGGTGGCTACACCTTC. The rearrangement uses TRBV7-3 and TRBJ1-2, with D unclear. The CDR3 totals 12 residues. The V and J ends lost 5 bases and 7 bases respectively, with 11 bases between them. The germline V gene encodes CDR1 SGHTA and CDR2 FQGTGA.

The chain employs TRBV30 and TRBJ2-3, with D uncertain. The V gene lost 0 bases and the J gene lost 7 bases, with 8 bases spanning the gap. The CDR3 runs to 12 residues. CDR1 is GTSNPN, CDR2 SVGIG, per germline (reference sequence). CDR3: CAWSVLLNTQYF. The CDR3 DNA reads TGTGCCTGGAGTGTACTACTAAATACGCAGTATTTT.

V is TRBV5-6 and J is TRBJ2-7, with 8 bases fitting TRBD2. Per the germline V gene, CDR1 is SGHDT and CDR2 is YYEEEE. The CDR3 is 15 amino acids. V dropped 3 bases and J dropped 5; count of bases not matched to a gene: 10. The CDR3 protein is CASSSGGEWLNEQYF. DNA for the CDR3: TGTGCCAGCAGCTCCGGGGGGGAGTGGCTAAACGAGCAGTACTTC. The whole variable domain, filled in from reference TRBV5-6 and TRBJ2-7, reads DAGVTQSPTHLIKTRGQQVTLRCSPKSGHDTVSWYQQALGQGPQFIFQYYEEEERQRGNFPDRFSGHQFPNYSSELNVNALLLGDSALYLCASSSGGEWLNEQYFGPGTRLTVT.

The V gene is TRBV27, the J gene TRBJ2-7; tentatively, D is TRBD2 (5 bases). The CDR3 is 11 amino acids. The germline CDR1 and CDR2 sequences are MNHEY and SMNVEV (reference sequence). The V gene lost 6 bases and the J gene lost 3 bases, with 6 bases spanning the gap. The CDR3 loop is CASRGVYEQYF. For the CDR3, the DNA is TGTGCCAGCAGGGGAGTCTACGAGCAGTACTTC.

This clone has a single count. DNA for the CDR3: TGTGCCTGGAGTGGCCTAAATGAAAAACTGTTTTTT. It specifies CAWSGLNEKLFF. This sequence joins TRBV30 and TRBJ1-4; D gene uncertain. The CDR3 contains 12 residues. Germline CDR1 GTSNPN, CDR2 SVGIG (reference sequence). V lost 1 base, J lost 5 bases, and 5 bases lay in between.

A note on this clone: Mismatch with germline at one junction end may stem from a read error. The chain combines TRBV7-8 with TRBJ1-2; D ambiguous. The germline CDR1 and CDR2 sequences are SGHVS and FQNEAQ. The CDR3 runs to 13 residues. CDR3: CASSVAANYGYTF. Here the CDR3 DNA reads TGTGCCAGCAGCGTAGCAGCTAACTATGGCTACACCTTC.

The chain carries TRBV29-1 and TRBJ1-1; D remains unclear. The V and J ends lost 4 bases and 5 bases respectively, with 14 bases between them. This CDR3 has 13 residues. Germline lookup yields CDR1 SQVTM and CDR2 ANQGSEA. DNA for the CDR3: TGCAGCGTTGTTAGGCGATTCAGGACTGAAGCTTTCTTT. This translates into CSVVRRFRTEAFF.

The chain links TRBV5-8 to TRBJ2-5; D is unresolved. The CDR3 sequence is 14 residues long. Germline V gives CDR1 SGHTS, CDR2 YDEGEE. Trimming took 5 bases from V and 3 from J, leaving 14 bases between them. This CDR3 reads CASRIRTAKETQYF. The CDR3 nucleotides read TGTGCCAGCAGGATCAGGACGGCGAAAGAGACCCAGTACTTC.